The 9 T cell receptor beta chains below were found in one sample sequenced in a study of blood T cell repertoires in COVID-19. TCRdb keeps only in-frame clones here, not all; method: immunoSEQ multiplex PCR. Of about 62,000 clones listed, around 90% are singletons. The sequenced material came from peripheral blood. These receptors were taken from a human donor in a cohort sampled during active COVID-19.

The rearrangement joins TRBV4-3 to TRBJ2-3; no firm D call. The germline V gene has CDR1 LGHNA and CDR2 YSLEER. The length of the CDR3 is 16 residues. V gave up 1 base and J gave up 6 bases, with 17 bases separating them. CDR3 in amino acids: CASSQAPLLGADTQYF. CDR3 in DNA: TGCGCCAGCAGCCAAGCACCCCTCCTAGGAGCGGATACGCAGTATTTT.

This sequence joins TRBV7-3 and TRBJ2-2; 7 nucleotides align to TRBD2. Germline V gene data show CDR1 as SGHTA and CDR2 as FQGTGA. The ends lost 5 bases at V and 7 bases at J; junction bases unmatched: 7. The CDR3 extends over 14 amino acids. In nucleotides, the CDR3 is TGTGCCAGCAGCCCGAGGACTAGTGGCGGGGAGCTGTTTTTT. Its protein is CASSPRTSGGELFF.

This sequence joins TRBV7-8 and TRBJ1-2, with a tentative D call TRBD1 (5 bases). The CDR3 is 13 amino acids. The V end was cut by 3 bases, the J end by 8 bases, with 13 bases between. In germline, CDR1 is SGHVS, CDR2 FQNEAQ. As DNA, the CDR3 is TGTGCCAGCAGCTTCCAGGAGGGGAAGGGCTACACCTTC. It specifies CASSFQEGKGYTF.

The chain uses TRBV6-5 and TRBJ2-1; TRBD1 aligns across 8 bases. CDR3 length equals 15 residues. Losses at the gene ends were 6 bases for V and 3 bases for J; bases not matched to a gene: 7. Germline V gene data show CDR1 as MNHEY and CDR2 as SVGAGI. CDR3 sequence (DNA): TGTGCCAGCAGCCTGGACAGGGCGATCTACAATGAGCAGTTCTTC. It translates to CASSLDRAIYNEQFF.

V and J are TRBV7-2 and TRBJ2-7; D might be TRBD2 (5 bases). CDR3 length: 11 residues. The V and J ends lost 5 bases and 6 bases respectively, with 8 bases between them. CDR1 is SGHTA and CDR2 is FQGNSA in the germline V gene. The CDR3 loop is CASSLGLEQYF. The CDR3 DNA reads TGTGCCAGCAGCCTCGGACTCGAGCAGTACTTC.

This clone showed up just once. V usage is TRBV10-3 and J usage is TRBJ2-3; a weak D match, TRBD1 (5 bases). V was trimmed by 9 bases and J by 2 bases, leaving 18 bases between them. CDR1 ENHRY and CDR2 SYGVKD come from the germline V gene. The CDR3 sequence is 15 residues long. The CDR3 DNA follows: TGTGCCATTAGAGAAACAGGTTTATTCACAGATACGCAGTATTTT. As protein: CAIRETGLFTDTQYF.

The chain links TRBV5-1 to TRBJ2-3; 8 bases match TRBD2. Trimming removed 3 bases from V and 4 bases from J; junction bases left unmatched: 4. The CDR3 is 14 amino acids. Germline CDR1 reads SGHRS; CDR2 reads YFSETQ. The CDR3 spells CASSWGREADTQYF. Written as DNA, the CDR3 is TGCGCCAGCAGCTGGGGGCGGGAGGCAGATACGCAGTATTTT.

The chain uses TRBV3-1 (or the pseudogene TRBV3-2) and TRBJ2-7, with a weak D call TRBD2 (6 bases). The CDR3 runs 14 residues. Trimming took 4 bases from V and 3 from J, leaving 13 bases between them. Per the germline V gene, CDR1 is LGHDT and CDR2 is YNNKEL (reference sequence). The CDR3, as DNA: TGTGCCAGCAGCCTGCGCGGGAAAGTCTACGAGCAGTACTTC. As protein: CASSLRGKVYEQYF.

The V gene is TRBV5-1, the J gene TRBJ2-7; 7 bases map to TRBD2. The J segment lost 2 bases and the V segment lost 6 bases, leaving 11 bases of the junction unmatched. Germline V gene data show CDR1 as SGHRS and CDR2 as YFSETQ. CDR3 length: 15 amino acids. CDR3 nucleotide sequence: TGCGCCAGCACCCGGGGGGAAGGCACTACCTACGAGCAGTACTTC. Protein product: CASTRGEGTTYEQYF.